These 10 T cell receptor beta chains share one sample of origin, sequenced in a study of cytotoxic CD8 clonotypes in ibrutinib-treated CLL listed by TCRdb under 2021. Libraries came from the immunoSEQ multiplex PCR assay. Entries here come from immuneACCESS through TCRdb and include only in-frame sequences with V and J called. Some clones fail to appear in such tables; in the studies checked, an unresolved V gene covers under half of the shortfall, and the cause of the remainder is unknown. The sample yields hundreds of thousands of clones; about 77% were counted once. Together, the top ten hold more than 6% of the sample. Sequenced here: PBMCs, sampled before ibrutinib treatment. The receptors were gathered from a human donor with chronic lymphocytic leukemia.

This chain joins TRBV5-1 and TRBJ2-7, with 13 bases fitting TRBD2. The CDR3 spans 14 residues. CDR1 is SGHRS and CDR2 is YFSETQ in the germline V gene. V was clipped by 4 bases and J by 10 bases; unmatched bases: 8. The CDR3 sequence is CASSQGLAGVSQYF. DNA of the CDR3: TGCGCCAGCAGCCAAGGACTAGCGGGAGTTTCCCAGTACTTC.

The rearrangement joins TRBV7-9 to TRBJ1-1; D is unclear. Germline values: CDR1 SEHNR, CDR2 FQNEAQ (reference sequence). Deletions cut 4 bases from V and 4 bases from J, with 22 bases between. The CDR3 has 17 residues. The CDR3 sequence is CASSSVLGDRLGTEAFF. The CDR3 DNA is TGTGCCAGCAGCTCAGTTCTTGGCGACCGGCTTGGCACTGAAGCTTTCTTT.

J is TRBJ2-2 and V is TRBV28; TRBD2 matches 7 bases. The CDR3 is 14 amino acids. The junction had 5 bases not matched to a gene; V was cut back by 7 bases and J by 3 bases. Germline V gene sequence: CDR1 MDHEN, CDR2 SYDVKM. In DNA, the CDR3 is TGTGCCAGCACCTTAGCGGGTTACACCGGGGAGCTGTTTTTT. This gives the protein CASTLAGYTGELFF.

The chain combines TRBV27 with TRBJ2-7, with D possibly matching TRBD2 (6 bases). The CDR3 consists of 15 residues. Germline assignment: CDR1 MNHEY and CDR2 SMNVEV (reference sequence). V lost 5 bases, J lost 0 bases, and 14 bases lay in between. The CDR3 sequence is CASSTTSRSSYEQYF. The CDR3 DNA sequence: TGTGCCAGCAGTACCACTAGCCGGAGCTCCTACGAGCAGTACTTC.

The chain combines TRBV7-3 with TRBJ2-2, with D unresolved. Per the germline V gene, CDR1 is SGHTA and CDR2 is FQGTGA. The CDR3 runs to 15 residues. The V end was cut by 4 bases, the J end by 4 bases, with 13 bases between. CDR3 residues: CASSSQDGSTGELFF. CDR3 sequence (DNA): TGTGCCAGCAGCTCCCAGGACGGATCCACCGGGGAGCTGTTTTTT. The variable domain in full, completed from reference TRBV7-3 and TRBJ2-2, reads GAGVSQTPSNKVTEKGKYVELRCDPISGHTALYWYRQSLGQGPEFLIYFQGTGAADDSGLPNDRFFAVRPEGSVSTLKIQRTERGDSAVYLCASSSQDGSTGELFFGEGSRLTVL.

The rearrangement uses TRBV28 and TRBJ1-3; D uncertain. Germline V gives CDR1 MDHEN, CDR2 SYDVKM. The CDR3 totals 13 residues. Deletions cut 9 bases from V and 0 bases from J, with 9 bases between. This CDR3 reads CASGPYSGNTIYF. In DNA form, the CDR3 reads TGTGCCAGTGGGCCTTACTCTGGAAACACCATATATTTT.

This chain links TRBV9 with TRBJ2-5, with 8 nucleotides matching TRBD2. The CDR3 is made up of 14 amino acids. Trimming took 3 bases from V and 4 from J; bases not matched to a gene: 5. Germline V gene data show CDR1 as SGDLS and CDR2 as YYNGEE. In DNA form, the CDR3 reads TGTGCCAGCAGCGGAGGACTAGCCCGAGAGACCCAGTACTTC. Protein sequence: CASSGGLARETQYF.

This chain connects TRBV18 to TRBJ2-1; 7 bases agree with TRBD2. This CDR3 contains 15 residues. The germline gives CDR1 KGHSH, CDR2 LQKENI. V lost 4 bases, J lost 0 bases, and 3 bases stayed unmatched. The CDR3, as DNA: TGTGCCAGCTCACGGTTAGCGGGCTCCTACAATGAGCAGTTCTTC. Translating gives CASSRLAGSYNEQFF.

The chain joins TRBV9 to TRBJ2-1; tentatively, D is TRBD2 (5 bases). CDR1 and CDR2 (germline): SGDLS, YYNGEE. The CDR3 has 16 residues. Trimming cost V 3 bases and J 3 bases, with 16 bases left between them. The CDR3 is CASSGGIGGYYNEQFF. The CDR3 nucleotides read TGTGCCAGCAGCGGCGGAATTGGAGGCTACTACAATGAGCAGTTCTTC.

This chain uses TRBV6-5 with TRBJ2-7; 11 positions match TRBD1. Germline-derived CDR1 and CDR2 are MNHEY and SVGAGI. V trimming: 5 bases; J trimming: 4 bases; junction bases outside the gene matches: 4. The CDR3 consists of 14 residues. This chain's CDR3 is CASSADRGRYEQYF. CDR3 sequence (DNA): TGTGCCAGCAGTGCGGACAGGGGGCGTTACGAGCAGTACTTC.